This T cell receptor beta chain appears in the sequencing data of a study of graft-versus-host responses after intestinal transplantation. For this clone: The antigen is not known.

Repertoires were generated with immunoSEQ multiplex PCR, while TCRdb's copy carries only in-frame clones and drops some. The table shows approximately 90,000 clones, with 93% occurring only once. Unmatched junction bases numbered 8, after V lost 6 bases and J lost 7 bases. CDR1 and CDR2 (germline): MNHEY, SMNVEV (reference sequence). This CDR3 has 15 residues. The sequence came from a human donor who received an intestinal transplant. Sequences were derived from unstimulated CD8+ T cells sorted from spleen or lymph node cells, sampled before intestinal transplant. V gene TRBV27 combines with J gene TRBJ2-1, with 11 positions matching TRBD2. CDR3 in DNA: TGTGCCAGCAGCCTGACTAGCGGGGCGGGAAATGAGCAGTTCTTC. Its protein is CASSLTSGAGNEQFF.